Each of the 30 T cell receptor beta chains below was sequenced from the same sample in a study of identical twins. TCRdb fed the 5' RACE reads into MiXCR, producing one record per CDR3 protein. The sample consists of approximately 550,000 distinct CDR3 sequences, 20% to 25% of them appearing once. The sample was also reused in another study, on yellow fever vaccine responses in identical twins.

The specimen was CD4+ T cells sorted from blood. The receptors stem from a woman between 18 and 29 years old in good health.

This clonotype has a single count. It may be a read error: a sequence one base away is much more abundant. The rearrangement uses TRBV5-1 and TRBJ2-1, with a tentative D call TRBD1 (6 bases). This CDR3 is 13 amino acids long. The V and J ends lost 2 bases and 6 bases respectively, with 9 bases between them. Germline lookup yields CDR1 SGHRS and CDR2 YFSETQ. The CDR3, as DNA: TGCGCCAGCAGCTTCGGACAGAGCAATGAGCAGTTCTTC. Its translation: CASSFGQSNEQFF.

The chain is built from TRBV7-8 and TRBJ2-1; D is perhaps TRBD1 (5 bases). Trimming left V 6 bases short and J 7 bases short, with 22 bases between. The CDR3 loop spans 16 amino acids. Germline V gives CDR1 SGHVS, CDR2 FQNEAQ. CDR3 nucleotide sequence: TGTGCCAGCAGTCCTACGGAGACAAAGAAGGGGAATGAGCAGTTCTTC. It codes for CASSPTETKKGNEQFF.

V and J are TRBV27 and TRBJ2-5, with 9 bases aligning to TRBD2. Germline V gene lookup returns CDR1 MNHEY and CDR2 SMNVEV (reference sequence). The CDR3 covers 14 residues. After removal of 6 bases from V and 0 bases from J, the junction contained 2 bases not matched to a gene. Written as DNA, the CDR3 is TGTGCCAGCAGGACTAGCGGCTACCAAGAGACCCAGTACTTC. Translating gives CASRTSGYQETQYF.

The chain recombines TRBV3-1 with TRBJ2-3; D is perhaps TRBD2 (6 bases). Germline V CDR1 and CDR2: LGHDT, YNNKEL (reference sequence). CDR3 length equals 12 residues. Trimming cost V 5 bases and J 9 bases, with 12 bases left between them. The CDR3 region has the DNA TGTGCCAGCAGCTTTCATCGGGGGACGCAGTATTTT. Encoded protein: CASSFHRGTQYF.

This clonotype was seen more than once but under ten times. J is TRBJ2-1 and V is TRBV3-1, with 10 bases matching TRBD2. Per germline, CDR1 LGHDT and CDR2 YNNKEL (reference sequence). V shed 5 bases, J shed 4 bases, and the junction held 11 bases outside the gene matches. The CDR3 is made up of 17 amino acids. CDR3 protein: CASSYTSGIGSYNEQFF. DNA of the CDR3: TGTGCCAGCAGCTACACTAGCGGGATCGGTTCTTACAATGAGCAGTTCTTC.

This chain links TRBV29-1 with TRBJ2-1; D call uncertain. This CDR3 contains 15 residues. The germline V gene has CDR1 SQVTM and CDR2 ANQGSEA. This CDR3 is CSIDSIGPKSVEQFF. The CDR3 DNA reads TGCAGTATAGATAGCATCGGACCCAAGTCGGTTGAGCAGTTCTTC.

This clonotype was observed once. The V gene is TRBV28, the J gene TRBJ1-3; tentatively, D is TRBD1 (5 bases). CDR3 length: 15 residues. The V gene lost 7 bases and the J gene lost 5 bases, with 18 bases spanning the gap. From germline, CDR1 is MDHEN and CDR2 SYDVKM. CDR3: CASKPPAGGRNTIYF. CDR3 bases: TGTGCCAGCAAACCGCCTGCGGGGGGTAGAAACACCATATATTTT.

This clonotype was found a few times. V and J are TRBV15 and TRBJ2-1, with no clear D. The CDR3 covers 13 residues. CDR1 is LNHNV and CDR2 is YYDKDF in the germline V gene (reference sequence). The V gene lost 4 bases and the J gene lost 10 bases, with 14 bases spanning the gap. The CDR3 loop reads CATSNPPKDEQFF. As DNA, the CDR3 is TGTGCCACCAGCAACCCTCCGAAAGACGAGCAGTTCTTC.

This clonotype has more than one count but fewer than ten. This CDR3 reads CASSFQVGGPSTDTQYF. DNA for the CDR3: TGTGCCAGCAGTTTCCAGGTTGGGGGACCTAGCACAGATACGCAGTATTTT. This chain links TRBV12-3 or TRBV12-4 with TRBJ2-3, with D perhaps given as TRBD1 or TRBD2 (5 bases each). V gave up 3 bases and J gave up 0 bases, with 16 bases separating them. The CDR3 spans 17 residues.

CDR3 DNA sequence: TGCGCCAGCAGCAAGGGACAGGGGGTCACCGGGGAGCTGTTTTTT. This translates into CASSKGQGVTGELFF. V usage is TRBV5-1 and J usage is TRBJ2-2, with 11 bases that match TRBD1. The CDR3 spans 15 residues. J was trimmed by 4 bases and V by 4 bases; bases with no gene match: 3. Germline-derived CDR1 and CDR2 are SGHRS and YFSETQ.

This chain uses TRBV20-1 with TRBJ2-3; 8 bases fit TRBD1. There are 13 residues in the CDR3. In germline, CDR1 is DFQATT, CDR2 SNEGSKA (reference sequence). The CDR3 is CSVRGLGTDTQYF. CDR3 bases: TGCAGCGTCAGGGGGCTTGGGACAGATACGCAGTATTTT.

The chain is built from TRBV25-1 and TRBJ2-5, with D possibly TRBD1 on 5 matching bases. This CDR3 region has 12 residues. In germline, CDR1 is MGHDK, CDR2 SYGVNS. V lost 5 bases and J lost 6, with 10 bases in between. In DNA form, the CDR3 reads TGTGCCAGCAGTACCAGGGTCCAGACCCAGTACTTC. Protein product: CASSTRVQTQYF.

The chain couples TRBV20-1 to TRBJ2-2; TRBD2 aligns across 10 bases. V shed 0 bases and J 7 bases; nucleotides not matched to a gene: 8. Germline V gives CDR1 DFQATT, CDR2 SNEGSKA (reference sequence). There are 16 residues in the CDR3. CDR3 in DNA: TGCAGTGCTAGAGATCTAGCTAGCGGGAGACACGGGGAGCTGTTTTTT. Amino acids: CSARDLASGRHGELFF.

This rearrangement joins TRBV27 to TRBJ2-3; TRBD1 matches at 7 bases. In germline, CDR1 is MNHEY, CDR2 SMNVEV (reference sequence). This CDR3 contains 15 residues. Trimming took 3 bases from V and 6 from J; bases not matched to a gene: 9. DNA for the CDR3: TGTGCCAGCAGTTTTGGAAGGGGGCGGCCCGATACGCAGTATTTT. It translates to CASSFGRGRPDTQYF.

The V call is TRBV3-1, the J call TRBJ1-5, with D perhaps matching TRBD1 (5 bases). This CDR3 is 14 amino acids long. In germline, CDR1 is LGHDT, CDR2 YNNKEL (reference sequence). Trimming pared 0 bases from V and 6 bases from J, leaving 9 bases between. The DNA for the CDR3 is TGTGCCAGCAGCCAAGACACGGGGGTTCAGCCCCAGCATTTT. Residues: CASSQDTGVQPQHF.

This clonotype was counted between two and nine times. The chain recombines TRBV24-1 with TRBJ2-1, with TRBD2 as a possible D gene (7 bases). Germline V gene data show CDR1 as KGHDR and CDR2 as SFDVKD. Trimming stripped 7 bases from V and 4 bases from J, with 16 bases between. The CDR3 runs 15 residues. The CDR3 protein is CATSPGGRGYNEQFF. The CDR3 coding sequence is TGTGCCACCAGCCCTGGGGGGCGGGGGTACAATGAGCAGTTCTTC.

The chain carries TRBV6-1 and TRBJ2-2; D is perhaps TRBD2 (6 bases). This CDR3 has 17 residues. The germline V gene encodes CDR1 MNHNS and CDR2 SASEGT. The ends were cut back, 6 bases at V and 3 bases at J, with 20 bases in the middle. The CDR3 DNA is TGTGCCAGCAGGACGATACGACTAGTTTTTGACACCGGGGAGCTGTTTTTT. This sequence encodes CASRTIRLVFDTGELFF.

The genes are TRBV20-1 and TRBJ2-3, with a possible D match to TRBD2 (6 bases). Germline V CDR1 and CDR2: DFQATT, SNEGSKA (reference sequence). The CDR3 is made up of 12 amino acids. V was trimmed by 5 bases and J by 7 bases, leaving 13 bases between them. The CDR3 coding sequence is TGCAGTGCTTTTTGGGGGGAAAATACGCAGTATTTT. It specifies CSAFWGENTQYF.

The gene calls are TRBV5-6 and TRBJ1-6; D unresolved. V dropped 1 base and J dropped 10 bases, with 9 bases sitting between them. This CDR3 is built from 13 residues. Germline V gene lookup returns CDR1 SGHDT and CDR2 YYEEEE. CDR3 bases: TGTGCCAGCAGCTTGCTAGGATCCTCACCCCTCCACTTT. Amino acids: CASSLLGSSPLHF.

The chain's CDR3 is CASSEEMDTYNEQFF. The CDR3 DNA sequence: TGTGCCAGCAGTGAGGAGATGGATACCTACAATGAGCAGTTCTTC. The chain recombines TRBV2 with TRBJ2-1; D gene uncertain. Trimming cost V 3 bases and J 2 bases, with 11 bases left between them. CDR1 SNHLY and CDR2 FYNNEI come from the germline V gene. The CDR3 is 15 residues long.

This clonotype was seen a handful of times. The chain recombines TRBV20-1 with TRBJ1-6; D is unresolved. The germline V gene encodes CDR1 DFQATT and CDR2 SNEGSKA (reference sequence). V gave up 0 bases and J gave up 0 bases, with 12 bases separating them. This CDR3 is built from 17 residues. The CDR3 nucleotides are TGCAGTGCTAGAGATTTGGGCAGCTCCTCCTATAATTCACCCCTCCACTTT. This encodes CSARDLGSSSYNSPLHF.

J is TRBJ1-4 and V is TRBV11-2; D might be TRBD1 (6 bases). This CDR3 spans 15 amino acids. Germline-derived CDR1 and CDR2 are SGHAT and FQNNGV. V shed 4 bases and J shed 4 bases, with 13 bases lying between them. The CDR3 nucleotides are TGTGCCAGCAGCTCAAGACAGGCCTTTAATGAAAAACTGTTTTTT. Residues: CASSSRQAFNEKLFF.

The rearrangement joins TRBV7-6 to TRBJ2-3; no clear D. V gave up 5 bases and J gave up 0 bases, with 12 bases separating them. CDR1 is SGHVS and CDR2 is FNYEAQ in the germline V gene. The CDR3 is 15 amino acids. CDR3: CASSLSRHSTDTQYF. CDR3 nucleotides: TGTGCCAGCAGCCTTTCTAGACATAGCACAGATACGCAGTATTTT.

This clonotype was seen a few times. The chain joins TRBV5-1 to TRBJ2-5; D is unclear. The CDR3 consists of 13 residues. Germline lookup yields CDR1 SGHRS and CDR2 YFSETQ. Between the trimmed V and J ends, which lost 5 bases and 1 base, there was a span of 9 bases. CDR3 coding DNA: TGCGCCAGCAGATGGCAGACCCAAGAGACCCAGTACTTC. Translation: CASRWQTQETQYF.

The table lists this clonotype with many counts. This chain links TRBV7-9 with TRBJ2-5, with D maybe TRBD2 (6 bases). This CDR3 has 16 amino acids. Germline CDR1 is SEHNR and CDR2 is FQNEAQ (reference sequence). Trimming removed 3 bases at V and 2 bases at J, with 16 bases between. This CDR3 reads CASSLTGLGRQETQYF. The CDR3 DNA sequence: TGTGCCAGCAGCTTGACGGGACTCGGGAGACAAGAGACCCAGTACTTC.

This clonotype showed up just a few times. The CDR3 bases are TGCGCCAGCAGCCACCGGACGGGCGAGCAGTACTTC. Its translation: CASSHRTGEQYF. The rearrangement links TRBV5-1 to TRBJ2-7; D unclear. CDR3 length: 12 residues. The germline V and J ends were trimmed by 4 bases and 6 bases, with 11 bases remaining between them. Germline V gene lookup returns CDR1 SGHRS and CDR2 YFSETQ.

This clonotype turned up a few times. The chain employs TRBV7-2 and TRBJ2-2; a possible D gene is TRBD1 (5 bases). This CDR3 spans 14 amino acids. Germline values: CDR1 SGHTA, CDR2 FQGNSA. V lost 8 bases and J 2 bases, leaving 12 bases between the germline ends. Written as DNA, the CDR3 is TGTGCCAGCGGACGGACAAGAAACACCGGGGAGCTGTTTTTT. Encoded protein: CASGRTRNTGELFF.

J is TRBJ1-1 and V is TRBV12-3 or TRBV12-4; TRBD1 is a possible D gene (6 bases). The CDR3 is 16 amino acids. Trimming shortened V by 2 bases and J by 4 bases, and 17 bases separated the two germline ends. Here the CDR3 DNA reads TGTGCCAGCAGTTTACGGGTTGGGGGGGCCGCCACTGAAGCTTTCTTT. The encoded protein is CASSLRVGGAATEAFF.

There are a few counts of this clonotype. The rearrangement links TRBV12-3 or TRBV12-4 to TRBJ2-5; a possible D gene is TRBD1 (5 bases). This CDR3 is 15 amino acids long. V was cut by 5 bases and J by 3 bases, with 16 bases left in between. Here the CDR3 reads CASSHETVFKETQYF. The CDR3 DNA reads TGTGCCAGCAGTCACGAGACAGTTTTCAAAGAGACCCAGTACTTC.

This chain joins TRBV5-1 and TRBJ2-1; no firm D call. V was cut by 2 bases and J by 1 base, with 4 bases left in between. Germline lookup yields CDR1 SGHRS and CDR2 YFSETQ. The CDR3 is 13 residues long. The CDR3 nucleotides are TGCGCCAGCAGCTTTGGGTCCTACAATGAGCAGTTCTTC. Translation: CASSFGSYNEQFF.